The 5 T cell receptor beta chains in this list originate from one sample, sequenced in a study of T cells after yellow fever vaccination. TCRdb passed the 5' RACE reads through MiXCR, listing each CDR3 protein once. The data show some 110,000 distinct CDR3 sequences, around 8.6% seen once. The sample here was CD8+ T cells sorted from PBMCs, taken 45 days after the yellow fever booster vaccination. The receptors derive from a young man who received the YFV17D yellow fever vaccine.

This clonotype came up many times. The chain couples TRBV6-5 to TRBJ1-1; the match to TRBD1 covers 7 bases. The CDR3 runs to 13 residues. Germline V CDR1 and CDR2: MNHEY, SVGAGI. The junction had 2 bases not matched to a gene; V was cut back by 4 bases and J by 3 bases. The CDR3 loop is CASSSGGDTEAFF. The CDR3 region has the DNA TGTGCCAGCAGTTCAGGGGGTGACACTGAAGCTTTCTTT.

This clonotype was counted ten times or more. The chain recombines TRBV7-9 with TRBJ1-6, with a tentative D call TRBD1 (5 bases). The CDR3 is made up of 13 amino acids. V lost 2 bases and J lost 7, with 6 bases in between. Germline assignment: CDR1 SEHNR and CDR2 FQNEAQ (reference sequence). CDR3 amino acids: CASSLPGNSPLHF. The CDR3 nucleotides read TGTGCCAGCAGCTTACCAGGGAATTCACCCCTCCACTTT.

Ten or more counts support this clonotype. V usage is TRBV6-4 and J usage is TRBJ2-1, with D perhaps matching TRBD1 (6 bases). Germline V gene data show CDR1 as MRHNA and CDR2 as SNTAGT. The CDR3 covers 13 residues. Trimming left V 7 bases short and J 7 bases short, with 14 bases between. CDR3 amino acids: CASNTGTTNEQFF. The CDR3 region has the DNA TGTGCCAGCAACACCGGGACAACGAATGAGCAGTTCTTC.

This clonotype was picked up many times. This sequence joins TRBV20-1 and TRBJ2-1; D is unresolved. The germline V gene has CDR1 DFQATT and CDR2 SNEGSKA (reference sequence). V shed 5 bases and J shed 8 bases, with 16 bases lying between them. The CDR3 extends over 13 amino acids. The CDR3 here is CSASDVNAYEQFF. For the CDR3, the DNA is TGCAGTGCTTCGGACGTCAATGCCTATGAGCAGTTCTTC.

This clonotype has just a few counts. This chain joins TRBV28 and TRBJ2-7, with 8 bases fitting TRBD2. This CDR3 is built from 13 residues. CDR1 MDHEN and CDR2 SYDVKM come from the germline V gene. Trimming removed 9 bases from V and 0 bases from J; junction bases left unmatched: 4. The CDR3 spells CASQRELSYEQYF. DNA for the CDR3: TGTGCCAGTCAGCGGGAGCTCTCCTACGAGCAGTACTTC.